These T cell receptor beta chains were read from a single sample in a study of blood T cells in healthy people across ages. TCRdb independently ran MiXCR on the 5' RACE reads; one entry per CDR3 protein. This sample carries roughly 1,100,000 distinct CDR3 sequences, about 25% of them seen once, and the ten largest clones take 0.65% to 0.95%. These records were also assigned to another study, of T cells of mothers and their children.

Sequencing was carried out using blood. The receptors shown here come from a girl aged 2-10 years in good health. The CDR3 runs from the conserved cysteine through the conserved F or W. Each record gives: J gene, clone size, V gene, D gene, CDR3 protein, CDR3 DNA. A D gene is named only where the DNA matches it firmly. Not all rows give a size; the values are once, few, many and, for expanded clones, a class.

>TRBJ2-7|-|TRBV18|TRBD1
CASSLPGQGTFSSYEQYF
TGTGCCAGCTCACTACCGGGACAGGGAACCTTCAGCTCCTACGAGCAGTACTTC
>TRBJ2-7|-|TRBV4-1|-
CASSLPDVGQYF
TGCGCCAGCAGCCTACCCGACGTTGGGCAGTACTTC
>TRBJ2-1|-|TRBV7-3|TRBD2
CASRFGGGDDGQFF
TGTGCCAGCAGGTTCGGGGGAGGGGATGATGGGCAGTTCTTC
>TRBJ2-7|-|TRBV10-3|-
CAISGRDGDIYEQYF
TGTGCCATCAGTGGGAGGGACGGAGACATCTACGAGCAGTACTTC
>TRBJ2-1|few|TRBV20-1|TRBD2
CSARNAGGLDEQFF
TGCAGTGCTAGAAACGCGGGGGGGCTGGATGAGCAGTTCTTC
>TRBJ1-6|few|TRBV29-1|-
CSVAVSYNSPLHF
TGCAGCGTTGCGGTCTCCTATAATTCACCCCTCCACTTT
>TRBJ2-1|-|TRBV14|TRBD2
CASSEISGNEQFF
TGTGCCAGCAGCGAGATTAGCGGGAATGAGCAGTTCTTC
>TRBJ1-2|-|TRBV2|-
CASSATAVDNYGYTF
TGTGCCAGCAGTGCGACAGCGGTTGATAACTATGGCTACACCTTC
>TRBJ2-7|few|TRBV20-1|-
CSAPDRSSYEQYF
TGCAGTGCCCCCGACAGGTCCTCCTACGAGCAGTACTTC
>TRBJ2-6|-|TRBV12-3/TRBV12-4|-
CASSSPSTGSGANVLTF
TGTGCCAGCAGTTCTCCTTCGACAGGTTCTGGGGCCAACGTCCTGACTTTC
>TRBJ2-7|-|TRBV20-1|TRBD1
CSAQDRDEGYEQYF
TGCAGTGCTCAGGACAGGGATGAAGGCTACGAGCAGTACTTC
>TRBJ2-1|-|TRBV4-1|-
CASSQEGGEQFF
TGTGCCAGCAGCCAAGAAGGTGGTGAGCAGTTCTTC
>TRBJ2-1|few|TRBV11-2|-
CASSGLRGGNEQFF
TGTGCCAGCAGCGGGCTGAGGGGGGGAAATGAGCAGTTCTTC
>TRBJ2-5|-|TRBV7-8|-
CASSRQRTQYF
TGTGCCAGCAGCCGCCAGAGGACCCAGTACTTC
>TRBJ2-6|few|TRBV28|-
CASSTPRAGANVLTF
TGTGCCAGCAGCACGCCGAGGGCTGGGGCCAACGTCCTGACTTTC
>TRBJ2-1|-|TRBV10-3|-
CAISDNMGPSYNEQFF
TGTGCCATCAGTGATAATATGGGGCCATCCTACAATGAGCAGTTCTTC
>TRBJ1-6|few|TRBV20-1|-
CSAEQGSDNSPLHF
TGCAGTGCTGAGCAGGGATCCGATAATTCACCCCTCCACTTT
>TRBJ2-7|-|TRBV28|-
CASSLLRDPYEQYF
TGTGCCAGCAGTCTCCTCCGAGACCCCTACGAGCAGTACTTC
>TRBJ2-4|-|TRBV5-1|-
CASSAVQGAAKNIQYF
TGCGCCAGCAGCGCTGTCCAGGGCGCTGCCAAAAACATTCAGTACTTC
>TRBJ1-2|-|TRBV9|-
CASTADGDTNYGYTF
TGTGCCAGCACCGCCGACGGGGATACTAACTATGGCTACACCTTC
>TRBJ2-1|few|TRBV7-2|TRBD2
CASSGWTSGPSYNEQFF
TGTGCCAGCAGCGGATGGACTAGCGGGCCATCCTACAATGAGCAGTTCTTC
>TRBJ2-3|-|TRBV12-5|-
CASGWGGPPSTDTQYF
TGTGCTAGCGGGTGGGGAGGCCCTCCTAGCACAGATACGCAGTATTTT
>TRBJ2-5|few|TRBV6-2/TRBV6-3|-
CASSYAGSGGTQYF
TGTGCCAGCAGTTATGCCGGTTCCGGGGGGACCCAGTACTTC
>TRBJ1-1|-|TRBV29-1|-
CGGGGYTEAFF
TGCGGGGGTGGGGGTTACACTGAAGCTTTCTTT
>TRBJ2-7|-|TRBV20-1|-
CSASSPTHASYEQYF
TGCAGTGCCTCATCCCCAACACACGCCTCCTACGAACAGTACTTC
>TRBJ2-1|-|TRBV6-2/TRBV6-3|TRBD2
CASEQRGYNEQFF
TGTGCCAGCGAACAGCGGGGCTACAATGAGCAGTTCTTC
>TRBJ2-5|few|TRBV6-5|TRBD1
CASSYLPPGTGYQETQYF
TGTGCCAGCAGTTACCTCCCACCCGGGACAGGGTACCAAGAGACCCAGTACTTC
>TRBJ2-5|few|TRBV5-1|-
CAGSSSGTQETQYF
TGCGCCGGCAGCTCATCCGGGACACAAGAGACCCAGTACTTC
>TRBJ1-1|-|TRBV20-1|-
CSARPGAHTEAFF
TGCAGTGCCAGACCCGGGGCCCACACTGAAGCTTTCTTT
>TRBJ2-5|-|TRBV20-1|-
CSASEVPDQETQYF
TGCAGTGCTAGTGAAGTCCCAGACCAAGAGACCCAGTACTTC
>TRBJ1-1|-|TRBV10-3|-
CAISESWEGTEAFF
TGTGCCATCAGTGAGTCATGGGAGGGAACTGAAGCTTTCTTT
>TRBJ2-7|once|TRBV19|TRBD1
CASSTFRDSTYEQYF
TGTGCCAGTAGTACATTCCGGGACAGTACCTACGAGCAGTACTTC
>TRBJ2-3|-|TRBV10-3|-
CASGSPASEGTDTQYF
TGTGCCTCCGGGTCCCCGGCTAGCGAAGGCACAGATACGCAGTATTTT
>TRBJ2-7|few|TRBV27|TRBD2
CASSLSGGGAPYEQYF
TGTGCCAGCAGTTTATCCGGCGGGGGAGCACCCTACGAGCAGTACTTC
>TRBJ2-1|few|TRBV7-3|-
CASSLGGTVSYNEQFF
TGTGCCAGCAGCTTAGGGGGGACAGTCTCCTACAATGAGCAGTTCTTC
>TRBJ2-5|-|TRBV6-6|-
CASGWQGREETQYF
TGTGCCAGCGGGTGGCAGGGGCGCGAAGAGACCCAGTACTTC
>TRBJ2-1|-|TRBV4-1|-
CASSHGQNSYNEQFF
TGCGCCAGCAGCCACGGACAGAATTCCTACAATGAGCAGTTCTTC
>TRBJ1-4|-|TRBV4-2|-
CASSQDVRVATNEKLFF
TGTGCCAGCAGCCAAGATGTAAGAGTAGCAACTAATGAAAAACTGTTTTTT
>TRBJ1-3|-|TRBV20-1|TRBD1
CSARYGQGQGAPGNTIYF
TGCAGTGCTAGATATGGGCAAGGACAGGGGGCGCCTGGAAACACCATATATTTT
>TRBJ2-1|-|TRBV12-3/TRBV12-4|-
CASSFLEAYNEQFF
TGTGCCAGCAGTTTTTTAGAAGCTTACAATGAGCAGTTCTTC
>TRBJ2-4|few|TRBV5-6|TRBD1
CASSLNRPRGQGTKNIQYF
TGTGCCAGCAGCTTGAACCGCCCCCGGGGACAGGGCACCAAAAACATTCAGTACTTC
>TRBJ1-1|-|TRBV20-1|TRBD1
CSARDRDPEAFF
TGCAGTGCGCGAGACAGGGACCCTGAAGCTTTCTTT
>TRBJ1-4|-|TRBV25-1|-
CASSASTGIREKLFF
TGTGCCAGCAGTGCCTCCACAGGGATCCGGGAAAAACTGTTTTTT
>TRBJ2-1|-|TRBV24-1|-
CATSDLKSGEQFF
TGTGCCACCAGTGATTTAAAGTCCGGGGAGCAGTTCTTC